This T cell receptor beta chain was sequenced during a study of T-cell reconstitution after alpha-beta-depleted transplantation in children. Preparing the TCRbeta library involved the use of unique molecular identifiers. TCRdb re-derived calls from the PCR reads in MiXCR, one entry per CDR3 protein. The sample lists about 490,000 distinct CDR3 sequences, under 12% seen once, with roughly 2% in the top ten. The CDR3 sequence is 14 residues long. The germline V gene encodes CDR1 MNHEY and CDR2 SVGAGI. The V and J ends lost 0 bases and 3 bases respectively, with 9 bases between them. This clonotype was found many times.

This receptor was taken from a child aged 2 to 10 with inherited bone marrow failure, due to receive a stem cell transplant. The material was PBMCs, obtained before TCRalphabeta/CD19-depleted stem cell transplant. This rearrangement joins TRBV6-5 to TRBJ2-7; D unclear. The CDR3 DNA sequence: TGTGCCAGCAGTTACTCCGACACTCTCTACGAGCAGTACTTC. This codes for CASSYSDTLYEQYF.